This T cell receptor beta chain originates from a study of blood T cell repertoires in COVID-19. About the study: Samples of COVID-19 (acute and convalescent) were obtained from the United States, Italy and Spain.

In the original analysis: Cell counts per sample came from amplifying reference gene primers. This table comes from immunoSEQ multiplex PCR, and its TCRdb copy is limited to in-frame clones, with some not included. The D gene and trimming were derived from the DNA, and the V and J assignments and clone size from that table. This sample yields around 150,000 clones, of which approximately 80% are seen a single time; roughly 3.7% belongs to the top ten. The V end was cut by 5 bases, the J end by 2 bases, with 9 bases between. The CDR3 has 14 amino acids. Germline CDR1 SGHTA, CDR2 FQGNSA. Specimen: peripheral blood. V is TRBV7-2 and J is TRBJ2-2, with D tentatively TRBD1 (6 bases). The TCR originated in a woman of 80 years or more with acute or convalescent COVID-19. The CDR3 region has the DNA TGTGCCAGCAGCCCGACAGGAAACACCGGGGAGCTGTTTTTT. Translating it yields CASSPTGNTGELFF.